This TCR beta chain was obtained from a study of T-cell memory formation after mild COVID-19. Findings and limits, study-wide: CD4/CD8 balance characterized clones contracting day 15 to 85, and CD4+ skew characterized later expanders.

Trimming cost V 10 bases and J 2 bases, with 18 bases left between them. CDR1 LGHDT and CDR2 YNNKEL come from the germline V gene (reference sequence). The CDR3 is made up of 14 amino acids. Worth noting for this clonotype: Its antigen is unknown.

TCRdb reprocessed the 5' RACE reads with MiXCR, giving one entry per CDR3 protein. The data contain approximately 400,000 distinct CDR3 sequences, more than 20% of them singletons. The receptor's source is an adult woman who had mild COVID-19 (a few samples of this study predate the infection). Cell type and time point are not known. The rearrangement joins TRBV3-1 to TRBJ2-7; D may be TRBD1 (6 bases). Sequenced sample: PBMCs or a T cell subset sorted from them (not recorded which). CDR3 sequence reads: CATKPANRAYEQYF. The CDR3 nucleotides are TGTGCCACCAAACCAGCGAACAGGGCCTACGAGCAGTACTTC.